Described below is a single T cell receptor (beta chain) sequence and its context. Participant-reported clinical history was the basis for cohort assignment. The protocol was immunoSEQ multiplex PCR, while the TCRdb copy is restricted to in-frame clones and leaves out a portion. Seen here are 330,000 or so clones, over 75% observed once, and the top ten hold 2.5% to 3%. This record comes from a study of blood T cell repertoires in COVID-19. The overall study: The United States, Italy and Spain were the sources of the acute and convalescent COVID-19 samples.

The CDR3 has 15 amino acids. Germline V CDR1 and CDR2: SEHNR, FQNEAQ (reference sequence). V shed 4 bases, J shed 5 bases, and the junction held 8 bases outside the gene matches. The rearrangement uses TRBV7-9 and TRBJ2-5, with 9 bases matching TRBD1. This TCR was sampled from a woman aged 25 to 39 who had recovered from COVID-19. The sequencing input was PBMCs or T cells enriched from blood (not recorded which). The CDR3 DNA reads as TGTGCCAGCAGCTCCCCAACAGGGGGCCGGGAGACCCAGTACTTC. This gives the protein CASSSPTGGRETQYF.